This TCR beta chain is from a study of siplizumab effects on memory and regulatory T cells. CDR3 size: 21 residues. Germline V gives CDR1 MGHRA, CDR2 YSYEKL. Trimming at V came to 0 bases and at J to 1 base, leaving 15 bases not matched to a gene. Repertoires were generated with immunoSEQ multiplex PCR, while TCRdb's copy carries only in-frame clones and drops some. Of more than 75,000 clones listed, roughly 96% are singletons. Study results and caveats: The alloresponse seemed to draw substantially on naive T cells, which appeared more diverse than memory cells. The mapping of alloreactive clones to unstimulated subsets covered only a minor fraction of them.

In three donor pairs, unstimulated naive, memory, effector memory and TEMRA subsets were sequenced. As concerns this clone: The target antigen is unknown.

The sequencing input was naive CD4+ T cells sorted from blood. The V gene is TRBV4-1, the J gene TRBJ1-5; 10 bases fit TRBD1. The sequence derives from a human donor in good health. DNA for the CDR3: TGCGCCAGCAGCCAAGATCGGATGGGACAGGGGTTAGGAGGGAGCAATCAGCCCCAGCATTTT. Its translation is CASSQDRMGQGLGGSNQPQHF.